This T cell receptor (beta chain) originates from a study of neurological immune-mediated disorders. V lost 5 bases and J 5 bases, leaving 13 bases between the germline ends. The CDR3 length is 14 residues. Germline assignment: CDR1 SGHNT and CDR2 YENEEA. General study points: The expanded clones of different subjects shared no CDR3 amino acid sequences (suggesting private repertoires in all groups).

This clonotype has a count of ten or more. The antigen is undetermined. From 15-18 subjects, each sequencing run yielded over 190 million TCR-beta sequences. TCRdb used MiXCR to reprocess the 5' RACE reads, holding one entry per CDR3 protein. The data contain some 46,000 distinct CDR3 sequences, about 9.3% of them singletons. This chain links TRBV11-3 with TRBJ1-5; weak D call: TRBD1 (6 bases). This receptor was taken from a man in his 70s with HTLV-1-associated myelopathy (HAM/TSP). The sequencing input was PBMCs. CDR3 amino acids: CASSVGAGDQPQHF. DNA of the CDR3: TGTGCCAGCAGCGTCGGGGCAGGGGATCAGCCCCAGCATTTT.